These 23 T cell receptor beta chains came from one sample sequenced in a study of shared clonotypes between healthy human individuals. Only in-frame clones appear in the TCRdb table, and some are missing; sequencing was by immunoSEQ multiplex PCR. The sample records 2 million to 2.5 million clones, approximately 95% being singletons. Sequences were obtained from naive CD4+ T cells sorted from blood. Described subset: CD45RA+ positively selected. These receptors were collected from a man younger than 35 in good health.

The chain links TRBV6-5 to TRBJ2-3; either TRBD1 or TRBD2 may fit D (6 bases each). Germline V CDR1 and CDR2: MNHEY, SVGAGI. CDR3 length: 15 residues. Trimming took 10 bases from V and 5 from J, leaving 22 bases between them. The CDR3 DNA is TGTGCCACCACCCGGGGTGGGGGGCGGCTAGATACGCAGTATTTT. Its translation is CATTRGGGRLDTQYF.

CDR3 sequence (DNA): TGTGCCAGCAGTTTCGGACAGGGCGCCTATGGCTACACCTTC. Amino acid sequence: CASSFGQGAYGYTF. The gene calls are TRBV28 and TRBJ1-2; 8 bases agree with TRBD1. Losses at the gene ends were 3 bases for V and 4 bases for J; bases not matched to a gene: 4. This CDR3 spans 14 amino acids. Germline CDR1 and CDR2: MDHEN and SYDVKM.

The CDR3 sequence: CSVEAPRTGNNEQFF. The CDR3 DNA is TGCAGCGTTGAAGCCCCTCGGACAGGGAACAATGAGCAGTTCTTC. The chain combines TRBV29-1 with TRBJ2-1; 8 nucleotides agree with TRBD1. This CDR3 region has 15 residues. CDR1 and CDR2 (germline): SQVTM, ANQGSEA. The V gene end was trimmed by 1 base and the J gene end by 5 bases; junction bases not matched to a gene: 7.

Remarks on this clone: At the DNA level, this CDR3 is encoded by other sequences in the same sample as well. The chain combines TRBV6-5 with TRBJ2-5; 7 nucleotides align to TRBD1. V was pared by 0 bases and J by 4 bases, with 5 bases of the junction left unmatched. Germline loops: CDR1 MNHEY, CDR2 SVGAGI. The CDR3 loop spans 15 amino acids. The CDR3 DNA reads TGTGCCAGCAGTTACTCGAATAGGGGGCGAGAGACCCAGTACTTC. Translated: CASSYSNRGRETQYF.

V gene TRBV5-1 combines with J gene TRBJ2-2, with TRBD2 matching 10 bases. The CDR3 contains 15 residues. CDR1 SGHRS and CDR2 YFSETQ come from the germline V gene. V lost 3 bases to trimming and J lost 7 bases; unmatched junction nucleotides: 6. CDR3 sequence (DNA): TGCGCCAGCAGCTCCCTAGCGGGGGCGGACGGGGAGCTGTTTTTT. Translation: CASSSLAGADGELFF.

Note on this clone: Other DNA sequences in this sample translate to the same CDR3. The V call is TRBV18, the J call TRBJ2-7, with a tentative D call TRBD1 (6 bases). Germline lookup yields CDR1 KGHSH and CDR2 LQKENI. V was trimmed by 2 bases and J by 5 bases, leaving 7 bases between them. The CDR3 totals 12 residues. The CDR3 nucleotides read TGTGCCAGCTCACCAGGGGGCGACGAGCAGTACTTC. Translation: CASSPGGDEQYF.

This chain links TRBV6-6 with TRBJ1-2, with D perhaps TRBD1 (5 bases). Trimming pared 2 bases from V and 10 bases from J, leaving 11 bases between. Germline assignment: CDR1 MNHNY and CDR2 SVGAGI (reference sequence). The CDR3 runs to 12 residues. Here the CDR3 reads CASSYATGSYTF. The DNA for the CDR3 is TGTGCCAGCAGTTACGCTACAGGTTCCTACACCTTC.

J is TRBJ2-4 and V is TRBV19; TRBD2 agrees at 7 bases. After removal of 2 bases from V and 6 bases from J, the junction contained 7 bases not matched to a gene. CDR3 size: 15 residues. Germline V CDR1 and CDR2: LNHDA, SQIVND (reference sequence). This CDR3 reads CASSIYAGETNIQYF. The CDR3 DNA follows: TGTGCCAGTAGTATATACGCGGGAGAGACAAACATTCAGTACTTC.

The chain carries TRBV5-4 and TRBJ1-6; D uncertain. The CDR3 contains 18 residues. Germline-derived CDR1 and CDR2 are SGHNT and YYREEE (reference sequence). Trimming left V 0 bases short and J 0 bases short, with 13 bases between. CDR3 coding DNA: TGTGCCAGCAGCTTGGTAGTCAGCGTGAGCTCCTATAATTCACCCCTCCACTTT. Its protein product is CASSLVVSVSSYNSPLHF.

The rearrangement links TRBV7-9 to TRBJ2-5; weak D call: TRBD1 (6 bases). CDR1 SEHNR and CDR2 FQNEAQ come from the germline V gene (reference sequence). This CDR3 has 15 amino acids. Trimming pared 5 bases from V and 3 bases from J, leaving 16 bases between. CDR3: CASSPDGDKKETQYF. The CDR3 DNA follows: TGTGCCAGCAGCCCGGACGGGGACAAGAAAGAGACCCAGTACTTC.

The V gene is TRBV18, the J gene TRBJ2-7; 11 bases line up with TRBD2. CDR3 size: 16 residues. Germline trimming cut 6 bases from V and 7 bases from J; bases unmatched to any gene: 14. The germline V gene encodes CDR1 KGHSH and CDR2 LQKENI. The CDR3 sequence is CASSPTPTSGTGEQYF. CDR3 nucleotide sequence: TGTGCCAGCTCTCCCACCCCGACTAGCGGGACTGGAGAGCAGTACTTC.

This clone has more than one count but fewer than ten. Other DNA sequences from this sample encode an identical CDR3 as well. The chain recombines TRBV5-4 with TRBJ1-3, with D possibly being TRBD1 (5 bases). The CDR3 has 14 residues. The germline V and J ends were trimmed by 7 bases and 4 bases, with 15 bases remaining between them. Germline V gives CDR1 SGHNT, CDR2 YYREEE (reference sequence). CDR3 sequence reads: CASSLTGAGNTIYF. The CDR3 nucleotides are TGTGCCAGCTCTCTAACCGGGGCCGGAAACACCATATATTTT.

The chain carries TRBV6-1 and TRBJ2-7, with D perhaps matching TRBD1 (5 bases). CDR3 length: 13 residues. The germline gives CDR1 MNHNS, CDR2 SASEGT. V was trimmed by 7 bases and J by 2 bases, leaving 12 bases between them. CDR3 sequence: CASNQGQPYEQYF. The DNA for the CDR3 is TGTGCCAGCAACCAGGGCCAACCCTACGAGCAGTACTTC.

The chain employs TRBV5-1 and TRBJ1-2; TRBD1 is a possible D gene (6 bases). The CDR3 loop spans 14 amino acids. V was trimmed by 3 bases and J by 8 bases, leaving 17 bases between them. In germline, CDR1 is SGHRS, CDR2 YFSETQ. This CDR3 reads CASSWGGVSEGYTF. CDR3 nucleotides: TGCGCCAGCAGCTGGGGGGGCGTCAGTGAAGGCTACACCTTC.

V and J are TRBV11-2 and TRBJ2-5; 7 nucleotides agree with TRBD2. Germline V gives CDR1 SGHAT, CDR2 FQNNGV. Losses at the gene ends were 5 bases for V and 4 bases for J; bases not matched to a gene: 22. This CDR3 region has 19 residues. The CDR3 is CASSRGLVLSGGTGETQYF. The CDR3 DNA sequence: TGTGCCAGCAGCCGAGGACTAGTATTATCGGGCGGCACAGGAGAGACCCAGTACTTC.

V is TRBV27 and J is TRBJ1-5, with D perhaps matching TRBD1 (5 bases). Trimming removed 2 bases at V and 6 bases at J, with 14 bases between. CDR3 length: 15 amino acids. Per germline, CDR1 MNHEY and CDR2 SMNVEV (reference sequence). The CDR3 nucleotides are TGTGCCAGCAGTTTAGGGGCCGCTGGCCTTCAGCCCCAGCATTTT. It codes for CASSLGAAGLQPQHF.

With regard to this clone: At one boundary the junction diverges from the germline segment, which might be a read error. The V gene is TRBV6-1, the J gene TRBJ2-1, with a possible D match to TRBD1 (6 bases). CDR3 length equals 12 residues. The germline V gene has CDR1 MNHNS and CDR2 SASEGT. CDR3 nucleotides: TGTGCCAGCAGTGAAGCATACAGGGAGACGGTCTTC. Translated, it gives CASSEAYRETVF.

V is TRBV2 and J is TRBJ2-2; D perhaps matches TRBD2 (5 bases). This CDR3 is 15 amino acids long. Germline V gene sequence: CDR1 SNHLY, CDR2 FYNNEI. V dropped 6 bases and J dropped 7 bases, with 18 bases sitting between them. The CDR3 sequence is CASSPPQRRLGELFF. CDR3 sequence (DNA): TGTGCCAGCAGCCCGCCCCAGCGGCGCCTCGGGGAGCTGTTTTTT. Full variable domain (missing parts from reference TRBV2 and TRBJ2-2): EPEVTQTPSHQVTQMGQEVILRCVPISNHLYFYWYRQILGQKVEFLVSFYNNEISEKSEIFDDQFSVERPDGSNFTLKIRSTKLEDSAMYFCASSPPQRRLGELFFGEGSRLTVL.

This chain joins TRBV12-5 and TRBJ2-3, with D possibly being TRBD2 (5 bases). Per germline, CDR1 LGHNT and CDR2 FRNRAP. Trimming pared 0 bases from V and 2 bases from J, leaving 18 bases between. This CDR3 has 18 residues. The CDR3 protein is CASGLVPRAGHPTDTQYF. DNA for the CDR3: TGTGCTAGTGGTTTGGTTCCCCGGGCGGGCCACCCCACAGATACGCAGTATTTT.

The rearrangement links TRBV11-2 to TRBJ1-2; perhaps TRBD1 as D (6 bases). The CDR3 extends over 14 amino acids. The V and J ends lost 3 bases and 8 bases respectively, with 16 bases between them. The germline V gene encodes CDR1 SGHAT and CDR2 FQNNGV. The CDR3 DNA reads TGTGCCAGCAGCTTGGATCGAGGGGGATGGGGCTACACCTTC. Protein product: CASSLDRGGWGYTF.

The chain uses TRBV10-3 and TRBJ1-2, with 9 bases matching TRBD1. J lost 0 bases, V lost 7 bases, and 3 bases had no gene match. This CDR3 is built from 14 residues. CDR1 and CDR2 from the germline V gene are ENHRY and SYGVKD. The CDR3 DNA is TGTGCCATCAAGGGACAGGGAGCTAACTATGGCTACACCTTC. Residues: CAIKGQGANYGYTF.

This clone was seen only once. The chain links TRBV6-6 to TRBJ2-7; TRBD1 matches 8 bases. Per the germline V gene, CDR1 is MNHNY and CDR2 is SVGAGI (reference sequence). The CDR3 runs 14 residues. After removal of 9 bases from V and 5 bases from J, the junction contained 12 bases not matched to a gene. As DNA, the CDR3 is TGTGCCAGTCGAACAGGGGGGAGCCTTAACGAGCAGTACTTC. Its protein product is CASRTGGSLNEQYF.

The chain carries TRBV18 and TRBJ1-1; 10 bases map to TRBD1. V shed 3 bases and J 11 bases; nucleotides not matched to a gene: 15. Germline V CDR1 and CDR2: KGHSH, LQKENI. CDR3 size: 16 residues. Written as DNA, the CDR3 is TGTGCCAGCTCACCGAGCGGACAGGGGGTCTTATCGCCGGCTTTCTTT. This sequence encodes CASSPSGQGVLSPAFF.